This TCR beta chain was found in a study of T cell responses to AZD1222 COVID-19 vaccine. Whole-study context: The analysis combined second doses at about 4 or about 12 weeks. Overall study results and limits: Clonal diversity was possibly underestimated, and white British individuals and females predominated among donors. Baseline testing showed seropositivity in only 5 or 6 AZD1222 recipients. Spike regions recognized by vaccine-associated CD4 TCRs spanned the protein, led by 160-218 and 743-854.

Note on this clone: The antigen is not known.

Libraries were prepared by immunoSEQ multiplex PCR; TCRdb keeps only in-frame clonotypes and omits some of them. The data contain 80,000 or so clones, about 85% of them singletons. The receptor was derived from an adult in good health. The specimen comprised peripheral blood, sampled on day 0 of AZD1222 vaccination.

The CDR3 loop reads CASTVLDSPLHF. CDR3 sequence (DNA): TGTGCCAGCACCGTTCTGGATTCACCCCTCCACTTT. The chain joins TRBV11-2 to TRBJ1-6; no clear D. V lost 7 bases to trimming and J lost 8 bases, with 9 bases between them. Germline V CDR1 and CDR2: SGHAT, FQNNGV. The CDR3 contains 12 residues.